This T cell receptor beta chain derives from a study of blood T cell repertoires in COVID-19 (dated by TCRdb to the early 2020s). In terms of the full investigation: Samples covering the acute and convalescent phases of COVID-19 were provided by collaborators in the United States, Italy and Spain. The prospective study material was composed of cDNA or gDNA derived from T cells, B-cell-depleted T cells, or PBMCs. Subjects who had been exposed to COVID-19, were actively infected with it, or had recovered from it provided the deeply sampled blood TCRbeta repertoires that made up the dataset. The repertoires were released in a freely available public database meant as a resource for research on the immune response to SARS-CoV-2. Samples came from the ongoing ImmuneRACE study (first 160 participants) plus 1,254 subjects from 6 global collaborators. A de-identified subject ID, COVID-19 status, age in years and sex were almost always included in the sample metadata. Where available, HLA class I and class II types were taken from metadata supplied by the sample provider and were not determined by assay-based typing.

Collaborating institutions collected whole blood in K2EDTA tubes following their own protocols. For TCRbeta analysis, collaborators shipped samples as frozen whole blood, isolated PBMCs, or DNA extracted from either of those sample types. Beyond this particular receptor, the publication reports: Clinical and demographic metadata were provided uncurated, with the amount varying by source and participant.

Between the V and J ends, shortened by 6 bases and 2 bases respectively, the junction contains 14 bases. The CDR3 numbers 14 residues from cysteine through phenylalanine. Only the CDR3 portion is preserved as DNA: 42 bases, with reading frame beginning at the first base. Per the germline V gene (reference sequence), MNHEY is the CDR1 and SMNVEV is the CDR2. Note on this clone: It has no known antigen specificity. The sample holds no much larger clone one base away, and base qualities are not on file.

The immunoSEQ Assay, a bias-controlled multiplex PCR, was used to amplify TCRbeta CDR3 regions from genomic DNA. The paper's data handling went like this. Within the assay, amplification of reference gene primers was used to estimate how many nucleated cells each sample contained. To quantify the absolute abundance of each unique TCRbeta CDR3 rearrangement, sequence reads were collapsed and filtered. For each sample, productive Simpson clonality was calculated as the square root of Simpson's diversity index over productive rearrangements. In TCRdb, the immuneACCESS table is reduced to in-frame sequences with V and J assigned. These tables do not hold every clone; where another copy was compared, an unresolved V gene accounts for under half, and the others remain unexplained. V, J and clone size derive from that table, while D and trimming were established from the DNA sequence. The sample table lists 110,000 to 150,000 clones, 84% of them with a count of one. Of the sample, 44% is held by the ten largest clones.

Input material: peripheral blood. This sequence uses TRBV27 and TRBJ2-7; no D gene call is confident. This sequence was found in a human donor in a cohort sampled during active COVID-19. The CDR3 is CASSLMATPYEQYF. The DNA sequence reads TGTGCCAGCAGCTTAATGGCCACCCCCTACGAGCAGTACTTC.